The rows below give T cell receptor beta chains drawn from one sample of a study of blood T cell repertoires in COVID-19. Data came from immunoSEQ multiplex PCR; TCRdb stores just in-frame clones and leaves some out. The sample has about 59,000 clones, around four fifths seen once. The sequenced material came from peripheral blood. These receptors were taken from a woman aged 80 or older with acute or convalescent COVID-19. The CDR3 runs from the conserved cysteine through the conserved F or W. Each record gives: V gene, CDR3 length, clone size, J gene, D gene, CDR3 DNA, CDR3 protein. The D gene is left open where the match is weak. Clone size is given for some rows only: seen once, a few or many times, or a class if the clone is expanded.

v_call: TRBV10-3; cdr3_length: 16; clone_size: .; j_call: TRBJ1-3; d_call: .; cdr3_nt: TGTGCCATCAGTGAGTCCACAGGATCGTGGGGAAACACCATATATTTT; cdr3_aa: CAISESTGSWGNTIYF
v_call: TRBV27; cdr3_length: 14; clone_size: .; j_call: TRBJ1-1; d_call: .; cdr3_nt: TGTGCCAGCAGTTTGGCAGTCCAGAACACTGAAGCTTTCTTT; cdr3_aa: CASSLAVQNTEAFF
v_call: TRBV6-5; cdr3_length: 13; clone_size: .; j_call: TRBJ2-2; d_call: TRBD1; cdr3_nt: TGTGCCAGCACAGGGGGATGGACCGGGGAGCTGTTTTTT; cdr3_aa: CASTGGWTGELFF
v_call: TRBV2; cdr3_length: 16; clone_size: .; j_call: TRBJ2-4; d_call: TRBD2; cdr3_nt: TGTGCCAGCAGTAACCTAGCGGGAGATGCCAAAAACATTCAGTACTTC; cdr3_aa: CASSNLAGDAKNIQYF
v_call: TRBV11-2; cdr3_length: 13; clone_size: few; j_call: TRBJ1-1; d_call: .; cdr3_nt: TGTGCCAGCAGCAAACACGTGAACACTGAAGCTTTCTTT; cdr3_aa: CASSKHVNTEAFF
v_call: TRBV7-2; cdr3_length: 16; clone_size: .; j_call: TRBJ2-5; d_call: TRBD1; cdr3_nt: TGTGCCAGCAGCTTACACCGGGACAGGGTCCAAGAGACCCAGTACTTC; cdr3_aa: CASSLHRDRVQETQYF
v_call: TRBV12-3/TRBV12-4; cdr3_length: 13; clone_size: .; j_call: TRBJ1-4; d_call: .; cdr3_nt: TGTGCCAGCAGGCCCCGGACAACTGAAAAACTGTTTTTT; cdr3_aa: CASRPRTTEKLFF
v_call: TRBV19; cdr3_length: 15; clone_size: .; j_call: TRBJ2-1; d_call: TRBD1; cdr3_nt: TGTGCCAGTAGATACGGGACAGCCTTCTACAATGAGCAGTTCTTC; cdr3_aa: CASRYGTAFYNEQFF
v_call: TRBV10-3; cdr3_length: 14; clone_size: few; j_call: TRBJ1-3; d_call: .; cdr3_nt: TGTGCCATCAGTGAAGGGACATCTGGAAACACCATATATTTT; cdr3_aa: CAISEGTSGNTIYF
v_call: TRBV7-2; cdr3_length: 16; clone_size: .; j_call: TRBJ2-1; d_call: .; cdr3_nt: TGTGCCAGCAGCTTAGGCCCGCGGGGTACCTACAATGAGCAGTTCTTC; cdr3_aa: CASSLGPRGTYNEQFF
v_call: TRBV7-3; cdr3_length: 14; clone_size: .; j_call: TRBJ2-5; d_call: TRBD2; cdr3_nt: TGTGCCAGCAGCTTATCTCCAGCGGGGGAGACCCAGTACTTC; cdr3_aa: CASSLSPAGETQYF
v_call: TRBV5-4; cdr3_length: 15; clone_size: .; j_call: TRBJ2-7; d_call: TRBD2; cdr3_nt: TGTGCCAGCAGCCCGACTAGCGGGAGCTTTAGGGAGCAGTACTTC; cdr3_aa: CASSPTSGSFREQYF
v_call: TRBV12-5; cdr3_length: 16; clone_size: .; j_call: TRBJ2-2; d_call: TRBD1; cdr3_nt: TGTGCTAGTGGTACTGGACAGGGCGGAGGGACCGGGGAGCTGTTTTTT; cdr3_aa: CASGTGQGGGTGELFF
v_call: TRBV9; cdr3_length: 14; clone_size: .; j_call: TRBJ1-2; d_call: .; cdr3_nt: TGTGCCAGCAGCGTAGGGGCGGACTTATATGGCTACACCTTC; cdr3_aa: CASSVGADLYGYTF
v_call: TRBV30; cdr3_length: 14; clone_size: .; j_call: TRBJ1-1; d_call: TRBD1; cdr3_nt: TGTGCCTGGACCGCTTCACAGGGGGGGACTGAAGCTTTCTTT; cdr3_aa: CAWTASQGGTEAFF
v_call: TRBV28; cdr3_length: 15; clone_size: .; j_call: TRBJ1-6; d_call: .; cdr3_nt: TGTGCCAGCACCCCCCCGCGGACGGGAAATTCACCCCTCCACTTT; cdr3_aa: CASTPPRTGNSPLHF
v_call: TRBV9; cdr3_length: 16; clone_size: .; j_call: TRBJ2-6; d_call: .; cdr3_nt: TGTGCCAGCAGCAAACAAGGGAGCCCTGGGGCCAACGTCCTGACTTTC; cdr3_aa: CASSKQGSPGANVLTF
v_call: TRBV7-8; cdr3_length: 14; clone_size: .; j_call: TRBJ2-7; d_call: .; cdr3_nt: TGTGCCAGCAGCTTAGGCGGGACCTCCTACGAGCAGTACTTC; cdr3_aa: CASSLGGTSYEQYF
v_call: TRBV21-1; cdr3_length: 12; clone_size: .; j_call: TRBJ2-7; d_call: .; cdr3_nt: TGTGCCAGCAGCAGGGGACTCTACGAGCAGTACTTC; cdr3_aa: CASSRGLYEQYF
v_call: TRBV5-1; cdr3_length: 14; clone_size: .; j_call: TRBJ2-1; d_call: TRBD2; cdr3_nt: TGCGCCACTACCCGACTAGCGGGGGACAATGAGCAGTTCTTC; cdr3_aa: CATTRLAGDNEQFF
v_call: TRBV11-1; cdr3_length: 15; clone_size: .; j_call: TRBJ1-4; d_call: .; cdr3_nt: TGTGCCAGCAGCTCCAGAACGGGGAGCGGTGAAAAACTGTTTTTT; cdr3_aa: CASSSRTGSGEKLFF
v_call: TRBV7-9; cdr3_length: 16; clone_size: .; j_call: TRBJ2-5; d_call: TRBD2; cdr3_nt: TGTGCCAGCAGTCCGAGGACTAGCGGGAGTAGAGAGACCCAGTACTTC; cdr3_aa: CASSPRTSGSRETQYF
v_call: TRBV11-2; cdr3_length: 18; clone_size: .; j_call: TRBJ1-2; d_call: TRBD1; cdr3_nt: TGTGCCAGCAGCGAGACCCCGGACAGGGGCCCCCTTAACTATGGCTACACCTTC; cdr3_aa: CASSETPDRGPLNYGYTF
v_call: TRBV6-5; cdr3_length: 14; clone_size: .; j_call: TRBJ1-2; d_call: .; cdr3_nt: TGTGCCAGCAGCCCGGGGGGCTCTAACTATGGCTACACCTTC; cdr3_aa: CASSPGGSNYGYTF
v_call: TRBV6-2/TRBV6-3; cdr3_length: 15; clone_size: .; j_call: TRBJ2-1; d_call: TRBD2; cdr3_nt: TGTGCCAGCAGCCTAGCGGGGGGGCTTCGGGATGAGCAGTTCTTC; cdr3_aa: CASSLAGGLRDEQFF
v_call: TRBV20-1; cdr3_length: 11; clone_size: .; j_call: TRBJ1-1; d_call: .; cdr3_nt: TGCAGTGCTAGAGCCCCCAATGAAGCTTTCTTT; cdr3_aa: CSARAPNEAFF
v_call: TRBV5-1; cdr3_length: 15; clone_size: .; j_call: TRBJ1-5; d_call: .; cdr3_nt: TGCGCCAGCAGCTTGGCAGGGCTTCGCAATCAGCCCCAGCATTTT; cdr3_aa: CASSLAGLRNQPQHF